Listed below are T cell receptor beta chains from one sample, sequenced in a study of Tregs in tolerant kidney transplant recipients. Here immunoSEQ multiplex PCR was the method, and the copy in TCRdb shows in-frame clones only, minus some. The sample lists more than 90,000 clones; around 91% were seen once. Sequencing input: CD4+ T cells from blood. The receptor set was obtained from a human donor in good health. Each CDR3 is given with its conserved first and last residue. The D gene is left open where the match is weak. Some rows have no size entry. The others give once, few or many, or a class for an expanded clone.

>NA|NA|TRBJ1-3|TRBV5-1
CASSLAGLTGNTIYF
TGCGCCAGCAGCTTGGCGGGTCTCACTGGAAACACCATATATTTT
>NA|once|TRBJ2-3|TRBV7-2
CASSLRPDLATDTQYF
TGTGCCAGCAGCTTAAGGCCTGACCTGGCCACAGATACGCAGTATTTT
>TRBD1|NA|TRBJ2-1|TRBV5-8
CASSPDRVESEQFF
TGTGCCAGCAGCCCGGACAGGGTTGAGAGTGAGCAGTTCTTC
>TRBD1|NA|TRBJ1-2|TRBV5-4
CASSLVGQLYGYTF
TGTGCCAGCAGCTTGGTGGGACAGCTCTATGGCTACACCTTC
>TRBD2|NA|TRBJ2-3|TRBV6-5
CASSSRLAGGTDTQYF
TGTGCCAGCAGTTCTAGACTAGCGGGGGGCACAGATACGCAGTATTTT
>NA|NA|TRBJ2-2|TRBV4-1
CASSQEGTGRANTGELFF
TGCGCCAGCAGCCAAGAGGGTACGGGACGAGCGAACACCGGGGAGCTGTTTTTT
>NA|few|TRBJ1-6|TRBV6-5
CASRTRDFSPLHF
TGTGCCAGCAGAACTCGGGATTTTTCACCCCTCCACTTT
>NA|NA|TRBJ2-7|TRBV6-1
CASSLGGGTYF
TGTGCCAGCAGTCTCGGAGGAGGTACGTACTTC
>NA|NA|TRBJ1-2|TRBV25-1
CASSEQGYGYTF
TGTGCCAGCAGTGAGCAGGGCTATGGCTACACCTTC
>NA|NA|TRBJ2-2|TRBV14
CASSPMRRTNTGELFF
TGTGCCAGCAGCCCGATGAGGCGAACGAACACCGGGGAGCTGTTTTTT
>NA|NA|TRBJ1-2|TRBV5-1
CASKSLTENYGYTF
TGCGCCAGCAAATCTCTAACAGAAAACTATGGCTACACCTTC
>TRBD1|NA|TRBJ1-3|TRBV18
CASSPSGGLRGISGNTIYF
TGTGCCAGCTCACCAAGTGGGGGACTCAGGGGGATCTCTGGAAACACCATATATTTT
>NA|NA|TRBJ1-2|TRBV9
CASSVATDVVYGYTF
TGTGCCAGCAGCGTAGCTACAGACGTAGTCTATGGCTACACCTTC
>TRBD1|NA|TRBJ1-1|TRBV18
CASSPLTGQGTEAFF
TGTGCCAGCTCCCCTCTAACCGGACAGGGCACTGAAGCTTTCTTT
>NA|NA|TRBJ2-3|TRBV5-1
CASRRIASTDTQYF
TGCGCCAGCAGGAGGATAGCTAGCACAGATACGCAGTATTTT
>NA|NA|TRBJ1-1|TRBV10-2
CASTVGLQGLNTEAFF
TGCGCCAGCACTGTGGGGCTCCAGGGGTTGAACACTGAAGCTTTCTTT
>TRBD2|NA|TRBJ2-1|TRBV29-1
CSAGGLAGVGNNEQFF
TGCAGCGCTGGAGGGTTAGCGGGAGTAGGAAACAATGAGCAGTTCTTC
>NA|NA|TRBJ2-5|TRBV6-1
CASSPRRNQETQYF
TGTGCCAGCAGTCCAAGAAGGAACCAAGAGACCCAGTACTTC
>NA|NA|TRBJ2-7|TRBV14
CASSQYIWSSYEQYF
TGTGCCAGCAGCCAATATATCTGGAGCTCCTACGAGCAGTACTTC
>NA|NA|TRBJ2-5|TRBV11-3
CASTTEGEETQYF
TGTGCCAGCACCACCGAAGGAGAAGAGACCCAGTACTTC
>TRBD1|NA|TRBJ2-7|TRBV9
CASSKGQGTYEQYF
TGTGCCAGCAGTAAGGGACAGGGGACCTACGAGCAGTACTTC
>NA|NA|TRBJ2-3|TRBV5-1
CASSFSGVDTQYF
TGCGCCAGCAGCTTTTCCGGCGTAGATACGCAGTATTTT